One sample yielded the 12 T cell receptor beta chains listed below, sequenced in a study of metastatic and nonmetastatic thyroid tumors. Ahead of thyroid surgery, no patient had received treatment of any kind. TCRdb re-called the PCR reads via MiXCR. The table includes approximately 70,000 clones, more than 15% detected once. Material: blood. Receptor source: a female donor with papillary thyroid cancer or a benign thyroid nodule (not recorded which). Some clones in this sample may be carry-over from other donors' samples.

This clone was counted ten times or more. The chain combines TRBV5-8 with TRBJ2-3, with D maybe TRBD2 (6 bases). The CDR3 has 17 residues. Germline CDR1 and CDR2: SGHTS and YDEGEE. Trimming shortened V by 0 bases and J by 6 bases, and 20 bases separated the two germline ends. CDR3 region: CASSLGHKRRSGDTQYF. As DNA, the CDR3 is TGTGCCAGCAGCTTGGGACATAAGCGGAGGAGCGGGGATACGCAGTATTTT.

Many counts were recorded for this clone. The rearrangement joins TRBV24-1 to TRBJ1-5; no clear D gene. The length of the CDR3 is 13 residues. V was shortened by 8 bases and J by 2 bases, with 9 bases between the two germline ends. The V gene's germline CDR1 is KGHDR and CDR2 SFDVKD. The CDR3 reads CATTGGGNQPQHF. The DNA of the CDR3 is TGTGCCACCACAGGCGGTGGCAATCAGCCCCAGCATTTT.

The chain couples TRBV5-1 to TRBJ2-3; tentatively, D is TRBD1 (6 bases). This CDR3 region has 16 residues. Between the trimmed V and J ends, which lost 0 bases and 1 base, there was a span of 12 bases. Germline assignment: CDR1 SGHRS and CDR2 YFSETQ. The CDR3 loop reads CASSLEQGHRTDTQYF. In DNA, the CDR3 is TGCGCCAGCAGCTTGGAACAGGGCCATCGCACAGATACGCAGTATTTT.

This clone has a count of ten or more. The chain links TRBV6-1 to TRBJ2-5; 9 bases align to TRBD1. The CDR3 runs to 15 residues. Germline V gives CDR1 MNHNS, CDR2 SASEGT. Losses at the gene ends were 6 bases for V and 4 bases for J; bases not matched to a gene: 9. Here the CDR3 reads CASRTGGGLGETQYF. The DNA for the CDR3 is TGTGCCAGCAGAACAGGGGGCGGCCTGGGAGAGACCCAGTACTTC.

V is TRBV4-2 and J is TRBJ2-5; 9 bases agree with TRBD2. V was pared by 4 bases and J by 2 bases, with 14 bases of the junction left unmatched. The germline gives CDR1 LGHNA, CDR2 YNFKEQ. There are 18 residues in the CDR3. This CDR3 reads CASSPEGEAAGGQETQYF. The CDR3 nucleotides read TGTGCCAGCAGCCCCGAAGGAGAGGCGGCGGGAGGGCAAGAGACCCAGTACTTC.

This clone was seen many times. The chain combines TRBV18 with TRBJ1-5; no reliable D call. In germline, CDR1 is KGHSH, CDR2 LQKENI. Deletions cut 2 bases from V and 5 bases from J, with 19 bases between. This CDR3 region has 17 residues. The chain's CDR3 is CASSPGLGRYGDQPQHF. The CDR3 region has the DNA TGTGCCAGCTCACCAGGTTTAGGGAGATACGGTGATCAGCCCCAGCATTTT.

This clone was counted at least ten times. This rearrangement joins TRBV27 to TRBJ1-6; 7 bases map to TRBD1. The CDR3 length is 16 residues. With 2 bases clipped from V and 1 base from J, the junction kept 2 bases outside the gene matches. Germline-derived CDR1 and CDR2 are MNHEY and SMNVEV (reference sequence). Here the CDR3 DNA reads TGTGCCAGCAGTTTAAGGGGGCGATCCTATAATTCACCCCTCCACTTT. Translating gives CASSLRGRSYNSPLHF.

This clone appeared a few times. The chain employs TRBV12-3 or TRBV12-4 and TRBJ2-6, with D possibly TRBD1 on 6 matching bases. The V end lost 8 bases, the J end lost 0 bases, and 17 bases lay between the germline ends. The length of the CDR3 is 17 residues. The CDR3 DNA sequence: TGTGCCAGCCTCACCGGGACACCAGACTCTGGGGCCAACGTCCTGACTTTC. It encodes CASLTGTPDSGANVLTF.

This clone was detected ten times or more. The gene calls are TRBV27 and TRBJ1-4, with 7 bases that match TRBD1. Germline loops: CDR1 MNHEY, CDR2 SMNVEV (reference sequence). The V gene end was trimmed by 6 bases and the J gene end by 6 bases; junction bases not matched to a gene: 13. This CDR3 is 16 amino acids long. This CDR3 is CASSQNIDRDHEKLFF. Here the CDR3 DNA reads TGTGCCAGCAGCCAAAATATCGACAGGGACCATGAAAAACTGTTTTTT.

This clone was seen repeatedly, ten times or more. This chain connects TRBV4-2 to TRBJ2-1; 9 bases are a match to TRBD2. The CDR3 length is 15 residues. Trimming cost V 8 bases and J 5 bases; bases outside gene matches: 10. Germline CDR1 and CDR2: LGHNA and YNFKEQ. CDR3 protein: CASEKGLAGNNEQFF. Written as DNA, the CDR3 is TGTGCCAGCGAGAAGGGGCTAGCGGGGAACAATGAGCAGTTCTTC.

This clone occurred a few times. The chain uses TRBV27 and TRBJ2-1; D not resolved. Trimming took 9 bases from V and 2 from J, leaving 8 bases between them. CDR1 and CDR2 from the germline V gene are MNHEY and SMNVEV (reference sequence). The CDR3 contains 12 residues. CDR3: CASGVAYNEQFF. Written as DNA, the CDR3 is TGTGCCAGTGGTGTCGCCTACAATGAGCAGTTCTTC.

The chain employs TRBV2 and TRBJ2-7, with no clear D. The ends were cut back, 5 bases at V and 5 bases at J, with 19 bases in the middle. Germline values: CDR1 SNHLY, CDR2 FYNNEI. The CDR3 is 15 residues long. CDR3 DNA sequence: TGTGCCAGCAGTCCCCCCCAGAAGGCCCCTAACGAGCAGTACTTC. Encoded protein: CASSPPQKAPNEQYF.